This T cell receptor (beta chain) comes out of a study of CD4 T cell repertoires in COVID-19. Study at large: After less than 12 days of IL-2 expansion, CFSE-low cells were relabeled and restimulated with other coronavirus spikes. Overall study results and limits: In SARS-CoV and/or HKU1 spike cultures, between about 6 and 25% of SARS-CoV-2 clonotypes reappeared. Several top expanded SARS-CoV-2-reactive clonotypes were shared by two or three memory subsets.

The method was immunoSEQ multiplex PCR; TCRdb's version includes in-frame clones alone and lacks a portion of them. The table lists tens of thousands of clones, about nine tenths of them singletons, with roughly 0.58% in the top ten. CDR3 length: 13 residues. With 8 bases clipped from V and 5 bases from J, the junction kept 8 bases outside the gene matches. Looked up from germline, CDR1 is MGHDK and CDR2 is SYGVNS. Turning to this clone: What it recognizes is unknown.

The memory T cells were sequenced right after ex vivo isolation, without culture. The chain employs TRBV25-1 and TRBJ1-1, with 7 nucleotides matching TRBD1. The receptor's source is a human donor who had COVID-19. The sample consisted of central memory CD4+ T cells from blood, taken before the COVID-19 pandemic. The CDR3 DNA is TGTGCCAGCGGTCCAGGGGGTATTACTGAAGCTTTCTTT. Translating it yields CASGPGGITEAFF.